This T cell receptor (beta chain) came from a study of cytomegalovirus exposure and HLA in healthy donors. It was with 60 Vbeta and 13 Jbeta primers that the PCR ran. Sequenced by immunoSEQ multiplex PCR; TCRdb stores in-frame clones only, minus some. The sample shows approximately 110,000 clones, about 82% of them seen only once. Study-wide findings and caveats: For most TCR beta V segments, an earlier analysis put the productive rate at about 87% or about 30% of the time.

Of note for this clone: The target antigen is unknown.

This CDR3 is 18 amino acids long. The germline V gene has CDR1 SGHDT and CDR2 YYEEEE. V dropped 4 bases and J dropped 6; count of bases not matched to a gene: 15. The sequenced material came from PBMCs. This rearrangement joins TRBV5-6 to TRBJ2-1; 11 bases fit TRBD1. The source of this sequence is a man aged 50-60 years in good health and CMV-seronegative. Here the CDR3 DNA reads TGTGCCAGCAGCATACCGGGACAGGGGGACACCTACAGCAATGAGCAGTTCTTC. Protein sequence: CASSIPGQGDTYSNEQFF.